A single sample is the source of the 27 T cell receptor beta chains below, sequenced in a study of T-cell reconstitution after alpha-beta-depleted transplantation in children. A TCRbeta library incorporating unique molecular identifiers was prepared. Each CDR3 protein is one row after TCRdb ran MiXCR on the PCR reads. The sample lists about 980,000 distinct CDR3 sequences; about 29% were seen once. Here the sequenced sample was PBMCs, mostly from graft donor cells, taken 360 days after TCRalphabeta/CD19-depleted stem cell transplant. These receptors were collected from a boy younger than two who had a stem cell transplant for SCID, so the T cells may come from the graft donor.

The rearrangement joins TRBV5-1 to TRBJ1-2; weak D call: TRBD1 (5 bases). Germline CDR1 is SGHRS and CDR2 is YFSETQ. V was clipped by 0 bases and J by 4 bases, with 19 bases between them. This CDR3 spans 17 amino acids. CDR3 sequence: CASSLDPSRDFGYGYTF. The CDR3, as DNA: TGCGCCAGCAGCTTGGATCCCTCCCGGGACTTCGGCTATGGCTACACCTTC.

There are a few counts of this clonotype. The chain couples TRBV18 to TRBJ2-5; 9 bases map to TRBD1. CDR3 length: 16 amino acids. Germline lookup yields CDR1 KGHSH and CDR2 LQKENI. J gave up 2 bases and V 6 bases, and 10 bases lay outside the gene matches. The DNA of the CDR3 is TGTGCCAGCTCTCCGTCGACAGGGGGGACTCAAGAGACCCAGTACTTC. Its translation: CASSPSTGGTQETQYF.

V is TRBV5-1 and J is TRBJ2-5; 9 positions match TRBD1. Germline assignment: CDR1 SGHRS and CDR2 YFSETQ. The CDR3 totals 19 residues. Trimming at V came to 4 bases and at J to 8 bases, leaving 24 bases not matched to a gene. The CDR3 sequence: CASSRIPRDPGQGRGTQYF. The DNA of the CDR3 is TGCGCCAGCAGCCGAATACCTAGGGACCCGGGACAGGGACGTGGAACCCAGTACTTC.

Only a few counts were recorded for this clonotype. This chain connects TRBV7-3 to TRBJ2-1; 10 positions agree with TRBD1. Germline V CDR1 and CDR2: SGHTA, FQGTGA. The V segment lost 4 bases and the J segment 5 bases; nucleotides outside the gene matches: 8. The CDR3 covers 16 residues. The CDR3 reads CASSSTMTGGNNEQFF. CDR3 nucleotides: TGTGCCAGCAGCTCGACCATGACAGGGGGCAACAATGAGCAGTTCTTC.

This clonotype turned up a few times. Its ends do not fully match the called genes, so a read error is possible. The J gene is TRBJ2-3, the V gene TRBV13, with D perhaps TRBD2 (5 bases). This CDR3 is built from 10 residues. Germline V gene sequence: CDR1 PRHDT, CDR2 FYEKMQ (reference sequence). This chain's CDR3 is CARDTDTQYF. CDR3 bases: TGCGCACGGGACACAGATACGCAGTATTTT.

In its sample, this clonotype was seen a few times. This chain joins TRBV7-2 and TRBJ2-5, with D perhaps matching TRBD2 (5 bases). This CDR3 is 15 amino acids long. The V and J ends lost 3 bases and 2 bases respectively, with 13 bases between them. Germline V gives CDR1 SGHTA, CDR2 FQGNSA. In nucleotides, the CDR3 is TGTGCCAGCAGCTTCCTCACTAGAGTTCAAGAGACCCAGTACTTC. This translates into CASSFLTRVQETQYF.

The genes are TRBV2 and TRBJ2-5; 10 bases are a match to TRBD2. The J segment lost 3 bases and the V segment lost 7 bases, leaving 11 bases of the junction unmatched. The CDR3 is 16 residues long. CDR1 and CDR2 (germline): SNHLY, FYNNEI. CDR3 coding DNA: TGTGCCAGCATGGGGCTAGCGGGGGCCTATGAAGAGACCCAGTACTTC. This translates into CASMGLAGAYEETQYF.

This clonotype occurred a few times. The rearrangement joins TRBV11-2 to TRBJ2-3; the D call may be TRBD1 or TRBD2 (5 bases each). Germline values: CDR1 SGHAT, CDR2 FQNNGV. The CDR3 loop spans 17 amino acids. V shed 7 bases and J shed 4 bases, with 24 bases lying between them. The DNA of the CDR3 is TGTGCCAGCACCCAGTGGTCGGGGACGGAGGTCGCAGATACGCAGTATTTT. Translating gives CASTQWSGTEVADTQYF.

The chain employs TRBV7-6 and TRBJ2-3, with D perhaps TRBD2 (5 bases). The V end lost 4 bases, the J end lost 2 bases, and 16 bases lay between the germline ends. The CDR3 is 16 amino acids. The germline V gene has CDR1 SGHVS and CDR2 FNYEAQ. The CDR3 sequence is CASSSGFLRDTDTQYF. The CDR3 DNA is TGTGCCAGCAGCTCAGGATTTTTGAGGGACACAGATACGCAGTATTTT.

There are a few counts of this clonotype. This chain uses TRBV6-5 with TRBJ1-3; D is possibly TRBD1 (5 bases). CDR3 size: 19 residues. V was shortened by 2 bases and J by 3 bases, with 23 bases between the two germline ends. Germline CDR1 reads MNHEY; CDR2 reads SVGAGI. CDR3 protein: CASSYAELHSGTGGNTIYF. CDR3 in DNA: TGTGCCAGCAGTTACGCCGAACTTCACTCAGGGACTGGTGGAAACACCATATATTTT.

This clonotype has at least ten counts. V usage is TRBV12-3 or TRBV12-4 and J usage is TRBJ2-1; 11 bases are shared with TRBD1. Trimming took 5 bases from V and 5 from J; bases not matched to a gene: 5. The CDR3 loop spans 15 amino acids. DNA for the CDR3: TGTGCCAGCAGTCACGGACAGGGGGCGGACAATGAGCAGTTCTTC. Translating gives CASSHGQGADNEQFF.

Worth noting for this clonotype: No conserved phenylalanine or tryptophan ends this CDR3, so it is likely a read error. The DNA is left out, because the CDR3 cannot be placed on it with certainty; the CDR3 is given as TCRdb lists it. The chain carries TRBV7-2 and TRBJ2-1; the table calls TRBD1, which could not be checked here. Germline CDR1 reads SGHTA; CDR2 reads FQGNSA. Termini included, the CDR3 measures 14 amino acids. The CDR3 sequence: CASSRMKTGNEGFC.

This clonotype was seen only once. The genes are TRBV18 and TRBJ2-1; D not resolved. Per germline, CDR1 KGHSH and CDR2 LQKENI. This CDR3 has 15 residues. The germline V and J ends were trimmed by 3 bases and 6 bases, with 15 bases remaining between them. Here the CDR3 reads CASSPFSKATNEQFF. In nucleotides, the CDR3 is TGTGCCAGCTCACCGTTTAGTAAGGCGACCAATGAGCAGTTCTTC.

The chain is built from TRBV20-1 and TRBJ1-5, with D tentatively TRBD1 (5 bases). The ends were cut back, 1 base at V and 7 bases at J, with 14 bases in the middle. Germline loops: CDR1 DFQATT, CDR2 SNEGSKA (reference sequence). CDR3 length: 14 residues. The CDR3: CSARGGEVVQPQHF. Here the CDR3 DNA reads TGCAGTGCTAGAGGGGGGGAAGTTGTGCAGCCCCAGCATTTT.

This sequence joins TRBV30 and TRBJ1-1; no reliable D call. Trimming pared 0 bases from V and 3 bases from J, leaving 14 bases between. This CDR3 region has 15 residues. CDR1 is GTSNPN, CDR2 SVGIG, per germline (reference sequence). CDR3: CAWSVRAGEDTEAFF. The CDR3 coding sequence is TGTGCCTGGAGTGTACGAGCCGGGGAGGACACTGAAGCTTTCTTT.

This clonotype was detected a few times. The V call is TRBV9, the J call TRBJ2-3; TRBD1 aligns across 7 bases. Trimming cost V 4 bases and J 2 bases; bases outside gene matches: 10. Germline lookup yields CDR1 SGDLS and CDR2 YYNGEE. The CDR3 loop spans 16 amino acids. The CDR3 loop is CASSISGQYLTDTQYF. The CDR3 nucleotides are TGTGCCAGCAGCATATCGGGACAGTACCTCACAGATACGCAGTATTTT.

This clonotype was counted at least ten times. Relative to the germline gene, one junction end is altered; a read error may explain this. V is TRBV6-6 and J is TRBJ2-1; D gene ambiguous. The CDR3 covers 12 residues. Looked up from germline, CDR1 is MNHNY and CDR2 is SVGAGI (reference sequence). The CDR3 spells CATSMGNNEQFF. The CDR3 nucleotides are TGTGCCACCAGTATGGGGAACAATGAGCAGTTCTTC.

The chain links TRBV7-8 to TRBJ2-7; D not certain. Trimming stripped 2 bases from V and 3 bases from J, with 11 bases between. Germline CDR1 and CDR2: SGHVS and FQNEAQ. The CDR3 covers 14 residues. Here the CDR3 reads CASSLRLASYEQYF. The CDR3 DNA is TGTGCCAGCAGCTTAAGACTGGCGAGCTACGAGCAGTACTTC. The whole variable domain, filled in from reference TRBV7-8 and TRBJ2-7, reads GAGVSQSPRYKVAKRGQDVALRCDPISGHVSLFWYQQALGQGPEFLTYFQNEAQLDKSGLPSDRFFAERPEGSVSTLKIQRTQQEDSAVYLCASSLRLASYEQYFGPGTRLTVT.

This clonotype turned up a few times. This chain links TRBV27 with TRBJ2-7; 7 nucleotides match TRBD1. This CDR3 is 15 amino acids long. Germline V CDR1 and CDR2: MNHEY, SMNVEV (reference sequence). Trimming took 3 bases from V and 2 from J; bases not matched to a gene: 7. In DNA, the CDR3 is TGTGCCAGCAGTTTCTCCATCGGGACAGCCTACGAGCAGTACTTC. It translates to CASSFSIGTAYEQYF.

The chain recombines TRBV20-1 with TRBJ2-5; D is possibly TRBD1 (7 bases). The CDR3 has 13 residues. Trimming took off 5 bases at V and 0 bases at J, with 10 bases between the two ends. Germline-derived CDR1 and CDR2 are DFQATT and SNEGSKA (reference sequence). CDR3 DNA: TGCAGTGCTGCGGGACAGAACCAAGAGACCCAGTACTTC. Residues: CSAAGQNQETQYF.

This clonotype came up many times. CDR3 in DNA: TGTGCCAGCAGTTCGAGGACTAGCGGGGGCCAAGAGACCCAGTACTTC. It translates to CASSSRTSGGQETQYF. The chain combines TRBV12-3 or TRBV12-4 with TRBJ2-5; TRBD2 aligns across 13 bases. Trimming took 4 bases from V and 1 from J; bases not matched to a gene: 3. This CDR3 is built from 16 residues.

This clonotype showed up just a few times. The rearrangement joins TRBV5-1 to TRBJ2-4; 9 bases are shared with TRBD1. Germline V gene sequence: CDR1 SGHRS, CDR2 YFSETQ. Trimming cost V 0 bases and J 6 bases; bases outside gene matches: 7. The CDR3 runs 16 residues. The CDR3 DNA reads TGCGCCAGCAGCTTGGGGGACAGGGTTATCGGAAACATTCAGTACTTC. Encoded protein: CASSLGDRVIGNIQYF.

This clonotype was detected a few times. The chain is built from TRBV12-3 or TRBV12-4 and TRBJ2-1; no definite D call. This CDR3 is 13 amino acids long. V was pared by 10 bases and J by 4 bases, with 14 bases between. CDR3 sequence reads: CATSSWAYNEQFF. The CDR3 coding sequence is TGTGCCACGTCCTCCTGGGCGTACAATGAGCAGTTCTTC.

The V gene is TRBV29-1, the J gene TRBJ1-2, with D possibly being TRBD1 (6 bases). This CDR3 has 16 amino acids. Germline V gives CDR1 SQVTM, CDR2 ANQGSEA. V lost 1 base to trimming and J lost 2 bases, with 17 bases between them. The CDR3 protein is CSVEGPRQDLNYGYTF. The CDR3 nucleotides read TGCAGCGTTGAAGGCCCCCGACAGGACTTAAACTATGGCTACACCTTC. The whole variable domain, filled in from reference TRBV29-1 and TRBJ1-2, reads SAVISQKPSRDICQRGTSLTIQCQVDSQVTMMFWYRQQPGQSLTLIATANQGSEATYESGFVIDKFPISRPNLTFSTLTVSNMSPEDSSIYLCSVEGPRQDLNYGYTFGSGTRLTVV.

This clonotype was recorded at least ten times. This chain uses TRBV27 with TRBJ2-1; 13 bases are a match to TRBD2. V lost 5 bases, J lost 6 bases, and 4 bases stayed unmatched. The CDR3 spans 15 residues. From germline, CDR1 is MNHEY and CDR2 SMNVEV (reference sequence). CDR3 loop: CASSALAGGSNEQFF. CDR3 nucleotides: TGTGCCAGCAGTGCACTAGCGGGGGGGTCCAATGAGCAGTTCTTC.

This clonotype was picked up one time. The chain employs TRBV7-8 and TRBJ2-1; no definite D call. The CDR3 consists of 15 residues. V was trimmed by 5 bases and J by 0 bases, leaving 11 bases between them. CDR1 and CDR2 from the germline V gene are SGHVS and FQNEAQ. The CDR3 DNA sequence: TGTGCCAGCAGCCCTAACATCTACTCCTACAATGAGCAGTTCTTC. Protein product: CASSPNIYSYNEQFF.

Points on this clonotype: A much larger clone differs from this one at a single base, so this may be a read error. This chain uses TRBV6-2 or TRBV6-3 with TRBJ2-7; D is unresolved. The CDR3 is 12 residues long. Germline CDR1 and CDR2: MNHEY and SVGEGT. V gave up 0 bases and J gave up 3 bases, with 3 bases separating them. The CDR3 reads CASSYSFYEQYF. CDR3 in DNA: TGTGCCAGCAGTTACTCGTTCTACGAGCAGTACTTC.